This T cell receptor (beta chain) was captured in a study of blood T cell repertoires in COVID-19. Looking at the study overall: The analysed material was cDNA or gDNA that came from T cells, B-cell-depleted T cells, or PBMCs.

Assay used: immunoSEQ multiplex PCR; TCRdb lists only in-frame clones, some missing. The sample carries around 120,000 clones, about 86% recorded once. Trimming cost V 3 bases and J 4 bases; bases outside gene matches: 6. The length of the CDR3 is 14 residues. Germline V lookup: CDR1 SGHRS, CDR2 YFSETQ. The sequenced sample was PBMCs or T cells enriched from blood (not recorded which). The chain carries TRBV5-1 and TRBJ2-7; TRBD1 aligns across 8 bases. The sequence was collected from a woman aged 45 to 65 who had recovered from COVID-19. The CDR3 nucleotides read TGCGCCAGCAGCTCAGGACAGGGAGCGTACGAGCAGTACTTC. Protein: CASSSGQGAYEQYF.